This entry features one T cell receptor beta chain sequence. Measured with immunoSEQ multiplex PCR; TCRdb has only the in-frame clones, and not every one. The sample shows approximately 190,000 clones, roughly four fifths of them seen only once. The data belong to a study of blood T cell repertoires in COVID-19. Background on the study: Spain, Italy and the United States supplied samples that represented acute and convalescent COVID-19. T cells, B-cell-depleted T cells, or PBMCs provided the cDNA or gDNA that served as material.

The CDR3 has 13 residues. CDR1 and CDR2 from the germline V gene are LGHDT and YNNKEL (reference sequence). V lost 4 bases, J lost 5 bases, and 11 bases lay in between. V is TRBV3-1 (or the pseudogene TRBV3-2) and J is TRBJ1-1, with D unresolved. The TCR sequence derives from a woman aged 40 to 55 with acute or convalescent COVID-19. Material for sequencing was peripheral blood. The CDR3 loop reads CASSPFTRTEAFF. In nucleotides, the CDR3 is TGTGCCAGCAGCCCCTTTACGAGGACTGAAGCTTTCTTT.